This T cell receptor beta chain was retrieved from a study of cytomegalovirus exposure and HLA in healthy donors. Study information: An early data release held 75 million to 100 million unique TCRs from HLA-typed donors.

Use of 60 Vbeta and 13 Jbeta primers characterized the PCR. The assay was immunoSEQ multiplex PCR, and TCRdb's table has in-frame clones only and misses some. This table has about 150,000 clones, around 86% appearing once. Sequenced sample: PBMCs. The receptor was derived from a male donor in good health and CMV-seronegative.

The chain's CDR3 is CSVALEQERSSYEQYF. Written as DNA, the CDR3 is TGCAGCGTCGCATTAGAACAGGAGAGGAGCTCCTACGAGCAGTACTTC. This chain uses TRBV29-1 with TRBJ2-7; D possibly corresponds to TRBD1 (5 bases). Germline CDR1 is SQVTM and CDR2 is ANQGSEA. The CDR3 contains 16 residues. V was cut by 6 bases and J by 0 bases, with 21 bases left in between.